A selection of T cell receptor beta chains follows, all from one sample in a study of T cells after yellow fever vaccination. TCRdb redid the calling of the 5' RACE reads with MiXCR, one entry per CDR3 protein. The data show over 10,000 distinct CDR3 sequences, 4% to 6% seen once. The source material was PBMCs, either bulk or a sorted T-cell subset (CD4+, CD8+, memory, or dextramer-sorted; not recorded which), sampled 45 days after the yellow fever booster vaccination. The receptors were gathered from a man between 25 and 39 years old who received the YFV17D yellow fever vaccine. Both conserved end residues are part of each CDR3. A D gene is named only where the DNA matches it firmly. Clone sizes are given selectively: once, few, many, or a class where the clone is expanded.

V	J	size	D	CDR3	DNA
TRBV12-3/TRBV12-4	TRBJ2-1	NA	TRBD2	CASSHRLAANEQFF	TGTGCCAGCAGTCACCGACTAGCGGCCAATGAGCAGTTCTTC
TRBV15	TRBJ2-5	many	NA	CATSRDGETQYF	TGTGCCACCAGCAGAGATGGGGAGACCCAGTACTTC
TRBV20-1	TRBJ2-1	many	NA	CSAQILQGSYNEQFF	TGCAGTGCTCAGATTCTCCAGGGGTCTTACAATGAGCAGTTCTTC
TRBV25-1	TRBJ2-7	many	NA	CASSNDLRHRYEQYF	TGTGCCAGCAGTAATGATCTGCGACACCGCTACGAGCAGTACTTC
TRBV6-5	TRBJ1-4	many	NA	CASSYRGGRANEKLFF	TGTGCCAGCAGTTACAGGGGGGGACGCGCTAATGAAAAACTGTTTTTT
TRBV5-1	TRBJ2-7	many	NA	CASSIGAQNYEQYF	TGCGCCAGCAGCATTGGAGCGCAGAACTACGAGCAGTACTTC
TRBV7-2	TRBJ2-1	many	NA	CASSLVQRRTFF	TGTGCCAGCAGCTTAGTACAAAGGAGGACGTTCTTC
TRBV27	TRBJ1-1	many	NA	CASRYPAGRAFF	TGTGCCAGCAGATACCCCGCAGGAAGGGCTTTCTTT
TRBV14	TRBJ2-1	many	TRBD2	CASSLAGGSEQFF	TGTGCCAGCAGCCTAGCGGGAGGCTCTGAGCAGTTCTTC
TRBV7-2	TRBJ2-7	many	NA	CASSLRDFSYEQYF	TGTGCCAGCAGCTTAAGGGACTTCTCCTACGAGCAGTACTTC
TRBV6-4	TRBJ2-2	many	TRBD2	CASFQGLAGLAAGDGELFF	TGTGCCAGCTTTCAAGGACTAGCGGGACTCGCCGCCGGGGACGGGGAGCTGTTTTTT
TRBV6-2/TRBV6-3	TRBJ2-7	many	TRBD2	CASSYSGTSIYEQYF	TGTGCCAGCAGTTACTCGGGGACTAGCATTTACGAGCAGTACTTC
TRBV9	TRBJ2-2	many	TRBD2	CASSPDLAGGPAGELFF	TGTGCCAGCAGCCCCGATTTAGCGGGAGGGCCTGCCGGGGAGCTGTTTTTT
TRBV10-1	TRBJ2-3	many	NA	CASSESKGASTDTQYF	TGCGCCAGCAGTGAGTCGAAGGGAGCTAGCACAGATACGCAGTATTTT
TRBV5-1	TRBJ2-7	many	TRBD2	CASSLSGTYEQYF	TGCGCCAGCAGCTTGAGCGGGACCTACGAGCAGTACTTC
TRBV20-1	TRBJ1-1	many	NA	CSLRRSVNTEAFF	TGCAGCCTAAGACGGTCTGTGAACACTGAAGCTTTCTTT
TRBV10-3	TRBJ2-7	many	TRBD1	CAIRAGTENYEQYF	TGTGCCATCAGGGCCGGGACAGAGAACTACGAGCAGTACTTC
TRBV4-3	TRBJ1-5	many	NA	CASSQAWGAQPQHF	TGCGCCAGCAGCCAAGCATGGGGTGCTCAGCCCCAGCATTTT
TRBV20-1	TRBJ2-1	many	TRBD2	CSARVSGGSSYNEQFF	TGCAGTGCTAGAGTTTCGGGAGGAAGCTCCTACAATGAGCAGTTCTTC
TRBV2	TRBJ2-7	many	TRBD2	CASRSAGGFYEQYF	TGTGCCAGCAGATCAGCGGGAGGGTTCTACGAGCAGTACTTC
TRBV7-2	TRBJ2-7	many	TRBD1	CASSLRGTTGFYVVRYF	TGTGCCAGCAGCTTACGGGGAACGACAGGGTTTTACGTAGTGCGGTACTTC
TRBV7-2	TRBJ2-5	medium-sized	TRBD2	CASGRLLAGLQETQYF	TGTGCCAGCGGACGGTTACTAGCGGGCCTCCAAGAGACCCAGTACTTC
TRBV7-2	TRBJ2-2	many	NA	CASPPPNTGELFF	TGTGCCAGCCCCCCGCCAAACACCGGGGAGCTGTTTTTT
TRBV5-6	TRBJ2-2	many	TRBD2	CASSLPSGYAPPNTGELFF	TGTGCCAGCAGCTTGCCTAGCGGGTACGCCCCTCCGAACACCGGGGAGCTGTTTTTT
TRBV6-2/TRBV6-3	TRBJ1-1	many	TRBD1	CASAQGVKAFF	TGTGCCAGCGCGCAGGGGGTGAAAGCTTTCTTT
TRBV20-1	TRBJ2-2	many	TRBD2	CSARGTSGRAMDTGELFF	TGCAGTGCTAGAGGTACTAGCGGGAGGGCCATGGACACCGGGGAGCTGTTTTTT
TRBV7-8	TRBJ2-3	many	NA	CASSRVGGQGTDTQYF	TGTGCCAGCAGCCGTGTCGGGGGGCAGGGGACAGATACGCAGTATTTT
TRBV7-6	TRBJ2-1	many	TRBD2	CASSLVTGGRRYNEQFF	TGTGCCAGCAGCTTAGTGACCGGCGGGAGGCGCTACAATGAGCAGTTCTTC
TRBV10-3	TRBJ2-7	NA	TRBD1	CAISESTGTVSYEQYF	TGTGCCATCAGTGAGTCGACCGGGACAGTCTCCTACGAGCAGTACTTC
TRBV12-3/TRBV12-4	TRBJ2-7	many	NA	CASGPTYEQYF	TGTGCCTCCGGACCCACCTACGAGCAGTACTTC
TRBV10-2	TRBJ2-5	many	TRBD2	CASSESLRAGGPETQYF	TGCGCCAGCAGTGAGTCCCTGAGGGCGGGAGGGCCAGAGACCCAGTACTTC
TRBV27	TRBJ1-5	many	TRBD1	CASGRGLGNQPQHF	TGTGCCAGCGGCAGGGGGCTGGGTAATCAGCCCCAGCATTTT
TRBV7-2	TRBJ2-4	many	NA	CASSLVGAKNIQYF	TGTGCCAGCAGCTTAGTTGGGGCCAAAAACATTCAGTACTTC
TRBV11-3	TRBJ2-2	many	NA	CASSLNGPGELFF	TGTGCCAGCAGCTTAAACGGTCCCGGGGAGCTGTTTTTT
TRBV20-1	TRBJ2-1	many	TRBD2	CSAHFGTRSSRNEQFF	TGCAGTGCCCACTTTGGGACTAGATCTTCGCGTAATGAGCAGTTCTTC
TRBV6-6	TRBJ1-3	many	TRBD1	CASSYGDRLYF	TGTGCCAGCAGTTATGGGGACAGATTATATTTT